This T cell receptor (beta chain) was identified during a study of control samples from healthy donors and cancer patients. The CDR3 has 17 residues. V lost 2 bases to trimming and J lost 9 bases; unmatched junction nucleotides: 14. Germline CDR1 and CDR2: KGHSH and LQKENI. Sequenced by immunoSEQ multiplex PCR; TCRdb stores in-frame clones only, minus some. The sample shows 100,000 or so clones, over 75% of them seen only once. The sample comprised blood. This TCR was recovered from a woman in her forties or fifties in good health. V is TRBV18 and J is TRBJ2-1, with 9 bases aligning to TRBD2. The CDR3 reads CASSPAGSGGTSGEQFF. CDR3 DNA: TGTGCCAGCTCACCAGCCGGTAGCGGGGGAACTAGCGGTGAGCAGTTCTTC.